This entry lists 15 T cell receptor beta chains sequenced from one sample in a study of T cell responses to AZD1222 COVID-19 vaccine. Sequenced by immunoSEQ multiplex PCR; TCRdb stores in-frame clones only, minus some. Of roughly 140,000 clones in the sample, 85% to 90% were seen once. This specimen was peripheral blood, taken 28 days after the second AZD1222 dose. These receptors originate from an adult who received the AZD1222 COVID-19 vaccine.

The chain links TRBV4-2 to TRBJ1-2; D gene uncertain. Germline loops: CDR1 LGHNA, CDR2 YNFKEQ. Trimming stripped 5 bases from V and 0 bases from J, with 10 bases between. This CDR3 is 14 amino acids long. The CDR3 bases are TGTGCCAGCAGCGAGGGATACCCTAACTATGGCTACACCTTC. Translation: CASSEGYPNYGYTF.

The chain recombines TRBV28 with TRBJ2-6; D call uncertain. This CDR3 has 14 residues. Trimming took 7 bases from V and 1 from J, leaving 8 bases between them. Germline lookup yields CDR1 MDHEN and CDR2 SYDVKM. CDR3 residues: CASIRNSGANVLTF. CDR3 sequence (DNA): TGTGCCAGCATTAGAAATTCTGGGGCCAACGTCCTGACTTTC.

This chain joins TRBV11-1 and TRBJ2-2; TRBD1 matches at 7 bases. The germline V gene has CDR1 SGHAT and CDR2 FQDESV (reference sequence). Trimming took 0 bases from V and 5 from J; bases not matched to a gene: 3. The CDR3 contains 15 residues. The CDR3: CASSLANRGTGELFF. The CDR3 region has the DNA TGTGCCAGCAGCTTAGCGAACAGGGGTACCGGGGAGCTGTTTTTT.

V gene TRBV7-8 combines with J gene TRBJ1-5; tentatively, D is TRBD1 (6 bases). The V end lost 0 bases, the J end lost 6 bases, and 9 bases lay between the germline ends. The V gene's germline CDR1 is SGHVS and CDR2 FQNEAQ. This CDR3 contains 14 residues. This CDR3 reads CASSLAGGPQPQHF. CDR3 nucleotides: TGTGCCAGCAGCTTAGCGGGGGGGCCTCAGCCCCAGCATTTT.

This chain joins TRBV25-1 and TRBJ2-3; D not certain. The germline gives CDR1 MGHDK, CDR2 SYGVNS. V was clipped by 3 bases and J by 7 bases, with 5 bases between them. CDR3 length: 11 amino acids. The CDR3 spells CASSETNTQYF. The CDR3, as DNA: TGTGCCAGCAGTGAGACCAATACGCAGTATTTT.

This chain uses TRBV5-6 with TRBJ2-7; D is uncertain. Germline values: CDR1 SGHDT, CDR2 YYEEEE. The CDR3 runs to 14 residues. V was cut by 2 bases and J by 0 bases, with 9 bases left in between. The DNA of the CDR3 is TGTGCCAGCAGCTTCACCAGTAGCTCCTACGAGCAGTACTTC. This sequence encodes CASSFTSSSYEQYF.

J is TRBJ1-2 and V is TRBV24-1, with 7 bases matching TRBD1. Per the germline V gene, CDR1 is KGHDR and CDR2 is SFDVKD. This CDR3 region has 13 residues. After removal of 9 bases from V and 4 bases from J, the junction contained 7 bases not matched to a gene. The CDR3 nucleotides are TGTGCCACCCGACAGGGAGAGGGCTATGGCTACACCTTC. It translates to CATRQGEGYGYTF.

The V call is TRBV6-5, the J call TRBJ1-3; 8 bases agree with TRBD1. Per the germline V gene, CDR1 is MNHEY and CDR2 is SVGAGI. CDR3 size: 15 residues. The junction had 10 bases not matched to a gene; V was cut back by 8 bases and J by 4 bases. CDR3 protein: CASAQGYRGGNTIYF. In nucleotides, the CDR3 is TGTGCCAGCGCCCAAGGGTACAGGGGGGGAAACACCATATATTTT.

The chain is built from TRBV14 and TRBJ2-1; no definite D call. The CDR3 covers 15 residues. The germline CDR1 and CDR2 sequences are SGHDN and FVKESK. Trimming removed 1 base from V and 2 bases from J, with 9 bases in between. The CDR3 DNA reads TGTGCCAGCAGCCAAGGGGGTGGGGCCTACAATGAGCAGTTCTTC. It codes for CASSQGGGAYNEQFF.

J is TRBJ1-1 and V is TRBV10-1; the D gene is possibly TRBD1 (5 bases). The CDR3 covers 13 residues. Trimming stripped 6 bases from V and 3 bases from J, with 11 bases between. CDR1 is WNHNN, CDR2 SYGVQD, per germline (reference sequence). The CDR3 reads CASRRDLYTEAFF. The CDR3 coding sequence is TGCGCCAGCAGAAGGGACCTCTACACTGAAGCTTTCTTT.

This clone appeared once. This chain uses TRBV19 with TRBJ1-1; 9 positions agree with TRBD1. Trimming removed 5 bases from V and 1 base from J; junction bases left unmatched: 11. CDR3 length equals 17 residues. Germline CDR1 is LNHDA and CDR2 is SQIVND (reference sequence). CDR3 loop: CASSGLDRGRANTEAFF. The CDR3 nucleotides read TGTGCCAGTAGTGGCTTGGACAGGGGACGGGCGAACACTGAAGCTTTCTTT.

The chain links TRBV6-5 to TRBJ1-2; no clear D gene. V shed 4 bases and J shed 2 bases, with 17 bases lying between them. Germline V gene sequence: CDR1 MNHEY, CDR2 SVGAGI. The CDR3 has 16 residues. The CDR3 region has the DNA TGTGCCAGCAGTTCCACTTCCAGAGGGCAGAACTATGGCTACACCTTC. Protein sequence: CASSSTSRGQNYGYTF.

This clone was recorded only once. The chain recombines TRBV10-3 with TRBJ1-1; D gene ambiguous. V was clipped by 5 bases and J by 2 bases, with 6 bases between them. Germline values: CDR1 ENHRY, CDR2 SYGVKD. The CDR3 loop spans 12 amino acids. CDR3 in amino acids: CAISSGNTEAFF. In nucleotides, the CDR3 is TGTGCCATCAGTTCGGGTAACACTGAAGCTTTCTTT.

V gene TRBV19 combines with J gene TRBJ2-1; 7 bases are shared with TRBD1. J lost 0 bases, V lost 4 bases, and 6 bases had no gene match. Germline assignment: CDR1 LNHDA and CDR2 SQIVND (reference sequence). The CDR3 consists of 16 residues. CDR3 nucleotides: TGTGCCAGTAGTACTCCGGGACAGAACTCCTACAATGAGCAGTTCTTC. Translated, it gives CASSTPGQNSYNEQFF.

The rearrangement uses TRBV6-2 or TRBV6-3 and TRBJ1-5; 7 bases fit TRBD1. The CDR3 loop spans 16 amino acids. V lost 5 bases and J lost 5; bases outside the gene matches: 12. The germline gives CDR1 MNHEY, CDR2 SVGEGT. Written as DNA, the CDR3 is TGTGCCAGCAGTCAACTGCCGGGACAGTCTTATCAGCCCCAGCATTTT. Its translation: CASSQLPGQSYQPQHF.